This T cell receptor (beta chain) comes out of a study of human T cells and chemical hapten exposure. Broader study findings: Patch test score was positively correlated with the counts of TCRs that had expanded at PT1.

Stated time point: patch test 1, 2 weeks after DPC sensitization. Described treatment: therapeutic diphenylcyclopropenone sensitization with weekly scalp DPC. TCRdb called the RACE reads again in MiXCR, with one record for every CDR3 protein. The data show roughly 70,000 distinct CDR3 sequences, 32% seen once. The table lists this clonotype with a few counts. Its matching antigen is unknown. This CDR3 is built from 12 residues. V was pared by 3 bases and J by 2 bases, with 4 bases between. The TCR was taken from a man aged 40-49 years with alopecia areata. Some clones in this sample may be carry-over from other donors' samples. The sample here was whole blood, taken in connection with sensitization to the hapten diphenylcyclopropenone (DPC). The V and J genes are TRBV12-3 or TRBV12-4 and TRBJ2-5, with no clear D. The CDR3 sequence is CASSLRQETQYF. The DNA of the CDR3 is TGTGCCAGCAGTTTGCGGCAAGAGACCCAGTACTTC.